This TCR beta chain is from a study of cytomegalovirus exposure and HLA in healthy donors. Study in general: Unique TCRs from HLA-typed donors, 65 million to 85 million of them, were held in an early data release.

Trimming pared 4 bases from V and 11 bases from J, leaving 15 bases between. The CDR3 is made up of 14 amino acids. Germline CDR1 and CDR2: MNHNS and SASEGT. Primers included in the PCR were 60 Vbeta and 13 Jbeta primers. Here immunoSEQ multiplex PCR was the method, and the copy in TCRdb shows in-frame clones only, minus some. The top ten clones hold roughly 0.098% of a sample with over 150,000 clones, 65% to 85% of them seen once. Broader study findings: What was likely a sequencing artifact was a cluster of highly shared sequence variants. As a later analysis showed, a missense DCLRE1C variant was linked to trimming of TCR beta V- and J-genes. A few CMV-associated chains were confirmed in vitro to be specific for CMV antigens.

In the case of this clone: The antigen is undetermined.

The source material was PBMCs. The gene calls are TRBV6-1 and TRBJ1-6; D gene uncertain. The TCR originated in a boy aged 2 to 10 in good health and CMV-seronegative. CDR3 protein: CASSGTSRSAPLHF. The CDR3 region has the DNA TGTGCCAGCAGTGGAACCTCTCGTAGTGCACCCCTCCACTTT.